This is a list of T cell receptor beta chains from one sample in a study of blood T cell repertoires in COVID-19. Only in-frame clones appear in the TCRdb table, and some are missing; sequencing was by immunoSEQ multiplex PCR. The sample consists of 240,000 or so clones, roughly 80% of them appearing once. Sequences were obtained from peripheral blood. Receptors were obtained from a woman aged 18 to 35 with acute or convalescent COVID-19. Each CDR3 is given with its conserved first and last residue. The D gene is left open where the match is weak. Not all rows give a size; the values are once, few, many and, for expanded clones, a class.

>TRBV6-6|.|TRBD2|TRBJ2-7
TGTGCCAGCAGTTCCCCGGGACTAGCGGTCTCCTACGAGCAGTACTTC
CASSSPGLAVSYEQYF
>TRBV6-2/TRBV6-3|.|.|TRBJ2-2
TGTGCCAGCAGTTACTCTAGCGTTGGATCCACCGGGGAGCTGTTTTTT
CASSYSSVGSTGELFF
>TRBV9|.|TRBD1|TRBJ1-4
TGTGCCAGCAGCCGGGACAGGGGGTTCAGGAATGAAAAACTGTTTTTT
CASSRDRGFRNEKLFF
>TRBV7-2|.|.|TRBJ2-3
TGTGCCACCGAGAGCCACGGAGCAGATACGCAGTATTTT
CATESHGADTQYF
>TRBV6-2/TRBV6-3|.|.|TRBJ2-7
TGTGCCAGCAGTTCCCAGGGGGGATCGGACGAGCAGTACTTC
CASSSQGGSDEQYF
>TRBV30|few|TRBD1|TRBJ1-1
TGTGCCTGGAGTGTATGGGACAGGGGGCGTTTGCTCTTT
CAWSVWDRGRLLF
>TRBV5-1|.|TRBD2|TRBJ2-1
TGCGCCAGCAGCCCCACTAGCGGAGAATACAATGAGCAGTTCTTC
CASSPTSGEYNEQFF
>TRBV6-5|once|.|TRBJ2-3
TGTGCCAGCGGGGAGGATACGCAGTATTTT
CASGEDTQYF
>TRBV2|.|TRBD2|TRBJ2-3
TGTGCCAGCAGTGAAATTCGCGGGAGGATCCTCCAGTATTTT
CASSEIRGRILQYF
>TRBV13|once|.|TRBJ2-7
TGTGCCAGCAGCTTAGGACTAGCTTCCTACGAGCAGTACTTC
CASSLGLASYEQYF
>TRBV10-3|.|TRBD1|TRBJ1-1
TGTGCCATCAGTGAACAGGGGCTGAACACTGAAGCTTTCTTT
CAISEQGLNTEAFF
>TRBV6-5|many|TRBD1|TRBJ2-7
TGTGCCAGCAGCTCACTCCGACAGGGCGAGCAGTACTTC
CASSSLRQGEQYF
>TRBV7-3|.|.|TRBJ2-1
TGTGCCAGCAGCCCGGGGGCGGGAGCATCCAATGAGCAGTTCTTC
CASSPGAGASNEQFF
>TRBV27|.|TRBD1|TRBJ1-2
TGTGCCAGCAGTTTAAGCGGGACAGGGGCCGCTTTATACTCCAACTATGGCTACACCTTC
CASSLSGTGAALYSNYGYTF
>TRBV6-6|.|TRBD2|TRBJ2-3
TGTGCCAGCAGTCTTAAAGGGACTAGCGGGCTCACAGATACGCAGTATTTT
CASSLKGTSGLTDTQYF
>TRBV6-5|.|TRBD1|TRBJ1-1
TGTGCCAGCAGGACCAGGGGGCGGGACACTGAAGCTTTCTTT
CASRTRGRDTEAFF
>TRBV3-1/TRBV3-2|few|TRBD2|TRBJ2-2
TGTGCCAGCAGCCAAGATGCTCTAGCGGTGAACACCGGGGAGCTGTTTTTT
CASSQDALAVNTGELFF
>TRBV5-1|few|TRBD1|TRBJ1-1
TGCGCCAGCAGCACTACAGGGGACACTGAAGCTTTCTTT
CASSTTGDTEAFF
>TRBV15|.|.|TRBJ2-1
TGTGCCACCAGCAGAGCTTACAATGAGCAGTTCTTC
CATSRAYNEQFF
>TRBV28|.|TRBD2|TRBJ2-7
TGTGCCAGCAGTTCGGGAGGTCTATTTGGGGAGCAGTACTTC
CASSSGGLFGEQYF